These T cell receptor beta chains were read from a single sample in a study of blood T cells in healthy people across ages. Each CDR3 protein gets one entry after TCRdb re-called the 5' RACE reads with MiXCR. The table includes about 640,000 distinct CDR3 sequences, roughly 58% detected once. Specimen: blood. All receptors derive from a man in his 60s in good health. Each CDR3 is given with its conserved first and last residue. A D gene is named only where the DNA matches it firmly. Size is omitted from some rows. Given values are once, few, many or a class for expanded clones.

size,V,J,D,CDR3,DNA
NA,TRBV6-6,TRBJ1-5,TRBD1,CASSKGQVLAQPQHF,TGTGCCAGCAGCAAGGGACAGGTTCTTGCTCAGCCCCAGCATTTT
few,TRBV20-1,TRBJ2-1,NA,CSAMVAAGTPGSYNEQFF,TGCAGTGCTATGGTTGCGGCGGGGACCCCCGGCTCCTACAATGAGCAGTTCTTC
few,TRBV27,TRBJ2-7,TRBD2,CASSPGLAGGLYEQYF,TGTGCCAGCAGTCCGGGACTAGCGGGGGGACTCTACGAGCAGTACTTC
once,TRBV25-1,TRBJ2-5,NA,CASSDPPEGKETQYF,TGTGCCAGCAGTGACCCCCCGGAGGGGAAAGAGACCCAGTACTTC
NA,TRBV6-6,TRBJ2-1,NA,CASSYSEINSYNEQFF,TGTGCCAGCAGTTACTCAGAGATAAACTCCTACAATGAGCAGTTCTTC
many,TRBV7-2,TRBJ2-5,NA,CASSFDRQETQYF,TGTGCCAGCAGCTTCGACAGGCAAGAGACCCAGTACTTC
NA,TRBV29-1,TRBJ2-3,NA,CSALDKSTDTQYF,TGCAGCGCCCTCGACAAGAGCACAGATACGCAGTATTTT
once,TRBV5-1,TRBJ1-1,NA,CASRAETEAFF,TGCGCCAGCAGGGCGGAAACTGAAGCTTTCTTT
NA,TRBV4-1,TRBJ1-2,NA,CASSQGPEAPYGYTF,TGCGCCAGCAGCCAAGGTCCGGAGGCTCCCTATGGCTACACCTTC
NA,TRBV28,TRBJ1-4,NA,CASSLDENTNEKLFF,TGTGCCAGCAGTTTAGACGAGAATACTAATGAAAAACTGTTTTTT
NA,TRBV29-1,TRBJ2-5,NA,CSVHRGYVQETQYF,TGCAGCGTTCACCGGGGTTACGTCCAAGAGACCCAGTACTTC
few,TRBV10-2,TRBJ2-3,NA,CASRGDFKVDTQYF,TGCGCCAGCAGAGGGGACTTCAAGGTAGATACGCAGTATTTT
NA,TRBV10-3,TRBJ2-7,TRBD2,CAISESSAGGLDEQYF,TGTGCCATCAGTGAGTCGTCGGCGGGGGGGCTTGACGAGCAGTACTTC
NA,TRBV21-1,TRBJ1-1,NA,CASRKEGANTEAFF,TGTGCCAGCAGGAAGGAGGGGGCGAACACTGAAGCTTTCTTT
once,TRBV7-9,TRBJ1-4,NA,CASSLEAGRSTNEKLFF,TGTGCCAGCAGCTTGGAAGCAGGGAGGTCAACTAATGAAAAACTGTTTTTT
NA,TRBV3-1,TRBJ2-5,TRBD1,CASRGGTGYQETQYF,TGTGCCAGCAGGGGCGGGACAGGGTACCAAGAGACCCAGTACTTC